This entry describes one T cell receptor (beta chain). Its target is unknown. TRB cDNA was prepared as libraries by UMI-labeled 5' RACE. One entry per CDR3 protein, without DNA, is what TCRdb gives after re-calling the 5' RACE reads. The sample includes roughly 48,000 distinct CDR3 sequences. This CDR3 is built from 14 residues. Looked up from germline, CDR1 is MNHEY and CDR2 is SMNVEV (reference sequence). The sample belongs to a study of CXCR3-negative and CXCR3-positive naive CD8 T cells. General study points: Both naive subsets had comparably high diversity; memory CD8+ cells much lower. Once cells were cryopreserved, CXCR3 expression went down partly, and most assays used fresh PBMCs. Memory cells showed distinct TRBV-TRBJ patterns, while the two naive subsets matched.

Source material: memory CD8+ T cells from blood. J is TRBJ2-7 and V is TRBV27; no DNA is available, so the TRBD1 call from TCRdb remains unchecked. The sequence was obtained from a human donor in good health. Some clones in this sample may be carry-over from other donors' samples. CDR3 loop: CASSLSAGGYEQYF.